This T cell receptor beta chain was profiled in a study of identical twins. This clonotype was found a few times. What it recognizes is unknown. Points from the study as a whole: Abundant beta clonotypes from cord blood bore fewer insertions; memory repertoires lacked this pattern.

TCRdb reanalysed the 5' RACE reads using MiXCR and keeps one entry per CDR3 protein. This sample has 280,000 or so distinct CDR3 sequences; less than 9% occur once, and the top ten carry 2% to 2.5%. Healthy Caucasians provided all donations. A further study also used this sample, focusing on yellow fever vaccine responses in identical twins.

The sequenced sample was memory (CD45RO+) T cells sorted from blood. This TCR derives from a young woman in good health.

CDR3 bases: TGTGCCAGCAGCCAAGGGACAGGGGGTACGGGAGAGACCCAGTACTTC. Encoded protein: CASSQGTGGTGETQYF. J is TRBJ2-5 and V is TRBV3-1, with 10 bases aligning to TRBD1. V trimming: 1 base; J trimming: 4 bases; junction bases outside the gene matches: 6. Germline V gene sequence: CDR1 LGHDT, CDR2 YNNKEL (reference sequence). This CDR3 contains 16 residues.